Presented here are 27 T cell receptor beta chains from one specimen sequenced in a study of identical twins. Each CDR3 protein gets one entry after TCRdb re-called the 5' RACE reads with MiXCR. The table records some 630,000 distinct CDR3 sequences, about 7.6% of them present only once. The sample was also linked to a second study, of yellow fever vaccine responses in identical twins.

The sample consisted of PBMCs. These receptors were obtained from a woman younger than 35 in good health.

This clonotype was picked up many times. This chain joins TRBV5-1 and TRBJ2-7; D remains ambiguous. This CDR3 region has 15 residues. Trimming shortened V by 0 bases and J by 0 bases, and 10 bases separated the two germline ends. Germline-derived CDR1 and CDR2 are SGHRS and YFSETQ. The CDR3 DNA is TGCGCCAGCAGCTTGGGATCTGCCCCCTCCTACGAGCAGTACTTC. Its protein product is CASSLGSAPSYEQYF.

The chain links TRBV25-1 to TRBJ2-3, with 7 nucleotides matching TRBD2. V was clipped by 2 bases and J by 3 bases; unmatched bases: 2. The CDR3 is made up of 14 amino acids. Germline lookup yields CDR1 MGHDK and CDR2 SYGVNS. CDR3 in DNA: TGTGCCAGCAGTGAAGGGAGGGGTACAGATACGCAGTATTTT. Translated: CASSEGRGTDTQYF.

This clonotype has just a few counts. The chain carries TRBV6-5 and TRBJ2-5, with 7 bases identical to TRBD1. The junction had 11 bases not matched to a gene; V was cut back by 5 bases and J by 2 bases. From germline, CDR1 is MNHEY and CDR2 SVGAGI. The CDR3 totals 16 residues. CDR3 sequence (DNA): TGTGCCAGCAGTAACACCGGGACAGCAAGACAAGAGACCCAGTACTTC. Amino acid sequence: CASSNTGTARQETQYF.

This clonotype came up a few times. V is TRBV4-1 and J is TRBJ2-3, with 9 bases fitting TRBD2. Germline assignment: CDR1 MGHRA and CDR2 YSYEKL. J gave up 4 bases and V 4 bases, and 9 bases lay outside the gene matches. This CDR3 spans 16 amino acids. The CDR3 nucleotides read TGCGCCAGCAGCCTCATAAGCGGGGGGCGTTCAGATACGCAGTATTTT. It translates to CASSLISGGRSDTQYF.

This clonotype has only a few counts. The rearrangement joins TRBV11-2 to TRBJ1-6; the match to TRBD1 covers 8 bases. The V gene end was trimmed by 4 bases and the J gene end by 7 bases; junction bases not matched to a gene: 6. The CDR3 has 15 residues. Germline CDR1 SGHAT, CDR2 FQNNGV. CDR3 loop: CASSSGQGLNSPLHF. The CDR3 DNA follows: TGTGCCAGCAGCTCCGGACAGGGACTCAATTCACCCCTCCACTTT.

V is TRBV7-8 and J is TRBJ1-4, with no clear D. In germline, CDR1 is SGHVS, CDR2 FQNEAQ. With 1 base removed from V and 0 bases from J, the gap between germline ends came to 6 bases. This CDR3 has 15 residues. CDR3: CASSLEVATNEKLFF. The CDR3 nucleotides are TGTGCCAGCAGCTTAGAGGTAGCAACTAATGAAAAACTGTTTTTT.

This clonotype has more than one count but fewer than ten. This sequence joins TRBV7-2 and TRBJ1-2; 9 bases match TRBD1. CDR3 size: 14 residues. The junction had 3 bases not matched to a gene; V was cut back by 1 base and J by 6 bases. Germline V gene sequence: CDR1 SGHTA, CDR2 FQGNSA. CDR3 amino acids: CASSLVGQGNGYTF. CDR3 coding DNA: TGTGCCAGCAGCTTAGTCGGACAGGGGAATGGCTACACCTTC.

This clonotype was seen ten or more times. The DNA of the CDR3 is TGTGCCAGCAGTTTATATCTGACAGTGGCCGATGAGCAGTTCTTC. This translates into CASSLYLTVADEQFF. The chain joins TRBV28 to TRBJ2-1; a possible D gene is TRBD1 (5 bases). Germline V gives CDR1 MDHEN, CDR2 SYDVKM. The CDR3 extends over 15 amino acids. The V end was cut by 1 base, the J end by 8 bases, with 15 bases between.

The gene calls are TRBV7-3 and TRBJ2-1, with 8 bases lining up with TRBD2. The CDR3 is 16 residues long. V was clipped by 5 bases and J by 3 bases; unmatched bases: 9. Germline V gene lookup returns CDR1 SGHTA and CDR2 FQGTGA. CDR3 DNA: TGTGCCAGCAGCCCCGATAGCGGGAACCTCTACAATGAGCAGTTCTTC. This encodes CASSPDSGNLYNEQFF.

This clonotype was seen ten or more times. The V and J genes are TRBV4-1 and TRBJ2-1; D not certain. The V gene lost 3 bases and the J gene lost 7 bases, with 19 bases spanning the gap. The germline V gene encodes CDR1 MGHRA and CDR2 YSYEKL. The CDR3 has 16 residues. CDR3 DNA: TGCGCCAGCAGCCATTACACAGATACCCCCGGAAATGAGCAGTTCTTC. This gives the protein CASSHYTDTPGNEQFF.

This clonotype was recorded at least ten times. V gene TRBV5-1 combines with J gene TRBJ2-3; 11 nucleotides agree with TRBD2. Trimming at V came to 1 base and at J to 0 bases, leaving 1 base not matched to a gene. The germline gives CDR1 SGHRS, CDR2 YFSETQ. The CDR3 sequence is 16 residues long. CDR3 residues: CASSLTSGGSTDTQYF. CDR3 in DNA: TGCGCCAGCAGCTTGACTAGCGGGGGCAGCACAGATACGCAGTATTTT.

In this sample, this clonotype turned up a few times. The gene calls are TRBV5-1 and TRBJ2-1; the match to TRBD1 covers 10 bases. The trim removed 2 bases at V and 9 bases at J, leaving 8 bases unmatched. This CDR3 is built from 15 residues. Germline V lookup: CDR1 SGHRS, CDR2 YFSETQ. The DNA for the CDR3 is TGCGCCAGCAGCTTAGGGGACAGGGGTTCAGGTGAGCAGTTCTTC. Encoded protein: CASSLGDRGSGEQFF.

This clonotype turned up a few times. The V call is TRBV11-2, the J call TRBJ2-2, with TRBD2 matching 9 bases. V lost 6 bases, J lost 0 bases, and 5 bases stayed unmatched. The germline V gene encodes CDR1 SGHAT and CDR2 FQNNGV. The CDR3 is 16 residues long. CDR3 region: CASRGLAGTNTGELFF. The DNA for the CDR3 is TGTGCCAGCAGAGGGCTAGCGGGGACGAACACCGGGGAGCTGTTTTTT.

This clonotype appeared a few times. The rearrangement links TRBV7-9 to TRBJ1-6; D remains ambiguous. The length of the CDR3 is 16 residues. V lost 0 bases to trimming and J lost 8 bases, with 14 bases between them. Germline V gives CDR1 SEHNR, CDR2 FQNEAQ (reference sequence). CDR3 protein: CASSLATWAQDSPLHF. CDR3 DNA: TGTGCCAGCAGCTTAGCTACGTGGGCGCAGGATTCACCCCTCCACTTT.

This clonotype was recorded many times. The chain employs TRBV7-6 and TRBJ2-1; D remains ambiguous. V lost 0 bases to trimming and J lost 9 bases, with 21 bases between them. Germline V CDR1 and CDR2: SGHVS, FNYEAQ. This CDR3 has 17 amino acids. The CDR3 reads CASSLAWQPSALGEQFF. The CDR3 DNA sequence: TGTGCCAGCAGCTTAGCGTGGCAGCCATCAGCCTTAGGTGAGCAGTTCTTC.

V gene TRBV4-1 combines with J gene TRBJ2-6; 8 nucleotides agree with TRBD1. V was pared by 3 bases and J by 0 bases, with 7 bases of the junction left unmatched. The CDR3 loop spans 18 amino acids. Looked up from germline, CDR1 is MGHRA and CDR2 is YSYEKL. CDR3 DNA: TGCGCCAGCAGCCACCCCGACAGGGGCAACTCTGGGGCCAACGTCCTGACTTTC. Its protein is CASSHPDRGNSGANVLTF.

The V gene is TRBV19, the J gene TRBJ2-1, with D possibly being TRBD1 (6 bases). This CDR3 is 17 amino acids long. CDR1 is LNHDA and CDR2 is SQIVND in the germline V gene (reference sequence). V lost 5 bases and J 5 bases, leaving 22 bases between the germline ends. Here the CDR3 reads CASSPYRETYANNEQFF. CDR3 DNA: TGTGCCAGTAGTCCGTACAGGGAAACGTACGCGAACAATGAGCAGTTCTTC.

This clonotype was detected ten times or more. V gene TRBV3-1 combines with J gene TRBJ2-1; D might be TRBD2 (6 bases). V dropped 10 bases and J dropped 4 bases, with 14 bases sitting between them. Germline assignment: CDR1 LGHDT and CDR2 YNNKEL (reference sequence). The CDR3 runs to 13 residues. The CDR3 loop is CATSGTLYNEQFF. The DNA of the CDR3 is TGTGCCACCTCCGGGACTCTATACAATGAGCAGTTCTTC.

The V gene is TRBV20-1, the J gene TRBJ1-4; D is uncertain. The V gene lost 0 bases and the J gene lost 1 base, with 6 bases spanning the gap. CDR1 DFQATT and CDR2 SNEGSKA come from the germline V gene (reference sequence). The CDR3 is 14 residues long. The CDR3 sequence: CSARDRRTNEKLFF. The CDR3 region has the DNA TGCAGTGCTAGAGATAGGAGAACTAATGAAAAACTGTTTTTT.

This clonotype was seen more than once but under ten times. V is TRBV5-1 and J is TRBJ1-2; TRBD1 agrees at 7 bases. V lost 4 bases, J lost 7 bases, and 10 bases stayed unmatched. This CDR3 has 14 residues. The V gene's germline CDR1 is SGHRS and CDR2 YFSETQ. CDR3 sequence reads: CASSPGTASIGYTF. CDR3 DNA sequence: TGCGCCAGCAGCCCAGGGACAGCCAGTATTGGCTACACCTTC.

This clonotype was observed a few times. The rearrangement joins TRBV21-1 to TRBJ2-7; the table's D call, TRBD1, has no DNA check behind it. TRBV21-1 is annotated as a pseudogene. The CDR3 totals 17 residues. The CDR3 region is CASSKKRLDPVGYEQYV. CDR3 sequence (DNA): TGTGCCAGCAGCAAAAAGCGCCTGGACCCGGTGGGGTACGAGCAGTACGTC.

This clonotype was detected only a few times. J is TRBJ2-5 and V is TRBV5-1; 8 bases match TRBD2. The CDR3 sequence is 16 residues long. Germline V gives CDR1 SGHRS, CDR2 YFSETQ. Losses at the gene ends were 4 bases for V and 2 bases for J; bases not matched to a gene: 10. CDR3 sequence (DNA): TGCGCCAGCAGCGGGTACGAGCGGGGGCTACAAGAGACCCAGTACTTC. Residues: CASSGYERGLQETQYF.

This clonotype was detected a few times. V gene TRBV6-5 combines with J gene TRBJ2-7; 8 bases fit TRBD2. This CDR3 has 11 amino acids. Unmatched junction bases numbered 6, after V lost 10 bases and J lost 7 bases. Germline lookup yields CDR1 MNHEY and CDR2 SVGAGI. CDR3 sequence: CATRRLAEQYF. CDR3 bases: TGTGCCACCAGGAGACTAGCGGAGCAGTACTTC.

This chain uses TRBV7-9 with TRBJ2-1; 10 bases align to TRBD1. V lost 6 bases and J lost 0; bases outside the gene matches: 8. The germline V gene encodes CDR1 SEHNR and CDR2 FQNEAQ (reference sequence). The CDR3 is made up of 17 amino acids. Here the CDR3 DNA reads TGTGCCAGCAGGGGGACAGGGGATCTTAGCTCCTACAATGAGCAGTTCTTC. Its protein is CASRGTGDLSSYNEQFF.

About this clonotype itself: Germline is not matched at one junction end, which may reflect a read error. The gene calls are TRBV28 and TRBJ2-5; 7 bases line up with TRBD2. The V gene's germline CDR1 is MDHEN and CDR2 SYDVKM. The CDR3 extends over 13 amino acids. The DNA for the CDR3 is TGTGCCAGCAGTTCCTCACTGGCGGGAGCTCCCCTCTTC. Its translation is CASSSSLAGAPLF.

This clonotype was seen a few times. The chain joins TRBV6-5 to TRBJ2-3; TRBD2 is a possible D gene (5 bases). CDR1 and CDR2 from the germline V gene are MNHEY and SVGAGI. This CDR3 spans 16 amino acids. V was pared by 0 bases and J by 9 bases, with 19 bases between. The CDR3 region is CASSYSVEGVLGTQYF. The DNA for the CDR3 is TGTGCCAGCAGTTACTCGGTTGAGGGCGTTCTAGGCACGCAGTATTTT.

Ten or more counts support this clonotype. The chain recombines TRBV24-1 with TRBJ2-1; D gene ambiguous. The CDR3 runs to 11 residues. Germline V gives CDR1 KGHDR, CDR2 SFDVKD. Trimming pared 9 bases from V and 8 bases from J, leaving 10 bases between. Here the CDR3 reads CATGQNHEQFF. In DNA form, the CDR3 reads TGTGCCACCGGCCAGAACCATGAGCAGTTCTTC.